The 9 T cell receptor beta chains listed next were all sequenced from one sample in a study of human T cells and chemical hapten exposure. Using its own MiXCR run on the RACE reads, TCRdb lists one record per CDR3 protein. The table includes tens of thousands of distinct CDR3 sequences, more than 9.5% detected once. Time point here: patch test 2, 6 weeks after DPC sensitization. This sample's treatment: therapeutic diphenylcyclopropenone sensitization with weekly scalp DPC. The sequencing here drew on whole blood, taken in connection with sensitization to the hapten diphenylcyclopropenone (DPC). Source of these receptors: a man in his forties or fifties with alopecia areata. Some clones in this sample may be carry-over from other donors' samples.

The J gene is TRBJ2-3, the V gene TRBV14; TRBD2 matches 8 bases. V lost 3 bases and J lost 4; bases outside the gene matches: 6. Germline loops: CDR1 SGHDN, CDR2 FVKESK. The CDR3 has 15 residues. The DNA of the CDR3 is TGTGCCAGCAGCCACCCGGGACTAGGGGCAGATACGCAGTATTTT. As protein: CASSHPGLGADTQYF.

This clonotype was observed many times. The CDR3 bases are TGTGCCAGCTCACCAGGACAGGGGGCCACCGGGGAGCTGTTTTTT. It specifies CASSPGQGATGELFF. The V call is TRBV18, the J call TRBJ2-2; 11 nucleotides align to TRBD1. The V and J ends lost 2 bases and 4 bases, in that order; junction bases with no gene match: 0. The germline V gene has CDR1 KGHSH and CDR2 LQKENI. This CDR3 has 15 residues.

The gene calls are TRBV6-6 and TRBJ1-4; D is possibly TRBD1 (5 bases). V was pared by 2 bases and J by 2 bases, with 15 bases between. Germline assignment: CDR1 MNHNY and CDR2 SVGAGI (reference sequence). CDR3 length: 17 residues. The CDR3 sequence: CASSYIYRSGTNEKLFF. The DNA of the CDR3 is TGTGCCAGCAGTTACATTTACAGGAGTGGTACTAATGAAAAACTGTTTTTT.

There are a few counts of this clonotype. The V call is TRBV18, the J call TRBJ1-5; 8 bases match TRBD1. The junction had 1 base not matched to a gene; V was cut back by 4 bases and J by 5 bases. This CDR3 is 13 amino acids long. Germline lookup yields CDR1 KGHSH and CDR2 LQKENI. CDR3 loop: CASSQGQDQPQHF. In DNA form, the CDR3 reads TGTGCCAGCTCACAGGGACAGGATCAGCCCCAGCATTTT. Full variable domain (rest looked up from reference TRBV18 and TRBJ1-5): NAGVMQNPRHLVRRRGQEARLRCSPMKGHSHVYWYRQLPEEGLKFMVYLQKENIIDESGMPKERFSAEFPKEGPSILRIQQVVRGDSAAYFCASSQGQDQPQHFGDGTRLSIL.

This clonotype was detected a few times. The chain carries TRBV6-2 or TRBV6-3 and TRBJ1-2; D uncertain. This CDR3 has 12 amino acids. Germline assignment: CDR1 MNHEY and CDR2 SVGEGT. Trimming removed 9 bases at V and 4 bases at J, with 12 bases between. The CDR3 is CASSTDSYGYTF. The CDR3, as DNA: TGTGCCAGTTCTACCGACTCCTATGGCTACACCTTC.

This clonotype occurred a few times. The chain carries TRBV7-9 and TRBJ2-1; D is perhaps TRBD1 (5 bases). Trimming left V 2 bases short and J 9 bases short, with 20 bases between. This CDR3 region has 16 residues. Germline values: CDR1 SEHNR, CDR2 FQNEAQ (reference sequence). CDR3: CASSLRRAGIIIEQFF. The DNA for the CDR3 is TGTGCCAGCAGCTTACGACGGGCAGGGATAATCATTGAGCAGTTCTTC.

Many counts were recorded for this clonotype. The genes are TRBV29-1 and TRBJ2-7; D perhaps matches TRBD1 (6 bases). This CDR3 has 12 amino acids. Trimming left V 7 bases short and J 3 bases short, with 13 bases between. Looked up from germline, CDR1 is SQVTM and CDR2 is ANQGSEA. CDR3 in DNA: TGCAGCGGAAGCACAGGGAACTACGAGCAGTACTTC. Encoded protein: CSGSTGNYEQYF.

CDR3 DNA sequence: TGCAGCCTTTCGGCGGACGTTCTTGGGATAAGGAGGACGCAGTATTTT. Translating it yields CSLSADVLGIRRTQYF. The genes are TRBV29-1 and TRBJ2-3, with a weak D call TRBD2 (5 bases). The CDR3 length is 16 residues. The germline gives CDR1 SQVTM, CDR2 ANQGSEA. Trimming took 8 bases from V and 9 from J, leaving 30 bases between them.

This rearrangement joins TRBV12-3 or TRBV12-4 to TRBJ2-2, with D unclear. V lost 6 bases, J lost 9 bases, and 8 bases lay in between. This CDR3 is 11 amino acids long. The CDR3 coding sequence is TGTGCCAGCAGCCAGCCTAGGGAGCTGTTTTTT. As protein: CASSQPRELFF.